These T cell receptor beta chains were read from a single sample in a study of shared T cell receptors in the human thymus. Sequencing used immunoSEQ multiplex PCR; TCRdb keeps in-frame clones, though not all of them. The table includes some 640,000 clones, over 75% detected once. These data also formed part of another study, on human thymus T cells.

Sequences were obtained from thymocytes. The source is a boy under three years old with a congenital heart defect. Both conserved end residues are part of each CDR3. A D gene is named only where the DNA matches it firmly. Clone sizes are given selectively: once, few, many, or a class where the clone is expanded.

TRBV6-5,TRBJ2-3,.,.,TGTGCCACACGTGGGATCGGGGGAGCCACAGATACGCAGTATTTT,CATRGIGGATDTQYF
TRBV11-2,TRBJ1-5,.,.,TGTGCCAGCAGCTCCGGACAGAATAGCAATCAGCCCCAGCATTTT,CASSSGQNSNQPQHF
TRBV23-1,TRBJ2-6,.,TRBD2,TGCGCCAGCAGTCAATCTTCCCCGCGGGGGGTTTTCTCTGGATCTGGGGCCAACGTCCTGACTTTC,CASSQSSPRGVFSGSGANVLTF
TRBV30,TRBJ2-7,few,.,TGTGCCTGGAGTCCGCCCCTGAGCGGAGGAGGTCTTTCGTACGAGCAGTACTTC,CAWSPPLSGGGLSYEQYF
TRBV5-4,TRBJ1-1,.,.,TGTGCCAGCAGCTTGGAGGCGCCCCTTAAGGAGAGGAACACTGAAGCTTTCTTT,CASSLEAPLKERNTEAFF
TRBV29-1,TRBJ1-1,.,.,TGCAGCGTTGAAATTGGTAGGACAGCGGTCTGCACTGAAGCTTTCTTT,CSVEIGRTAVCTEAFF
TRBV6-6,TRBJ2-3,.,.,TGTGCCAGCAATCGTAGACTCGCGCTATATACGCAGTATTTT,CASNRRLALYTQYF
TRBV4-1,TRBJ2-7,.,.,TGCGCCAGCAGCCAAGATCATCGTTTGGAACCAAGGTGGACAGACGAGCAGTACTTC,CASSQDHRLEPRWTDEQYF
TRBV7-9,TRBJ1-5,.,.,TGTGCCAGCAGCTTCTGCAATCAGCCCCAGCATTTT,CASSFCNQPQHF
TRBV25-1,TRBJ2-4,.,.,TGTGCCAGCAGTGTAGCGGCCAAAAACATTCAGTACTTC,CASSVAAKNIQYF
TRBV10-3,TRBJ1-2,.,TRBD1,TGTGCCACCCCAGGGGGCAGCTATGGCTACACCTTC,CATPGGSYGYTF
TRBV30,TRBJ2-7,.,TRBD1,TGTGCCTGGAGTCCCGGACAGGGGCCCTACGAGCAGTACTTC,CAWSPGQGPYEQYF
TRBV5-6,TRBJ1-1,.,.,TGTGCCAGCAGCTCAGGACAGCTCTGGGCTGAAGCTTTCTTT,CASSSGQLWAEAFF
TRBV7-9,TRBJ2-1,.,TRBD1,TGTGCCAGCAGCCCTCCGGGACAGGGTCGCGATGAGCAGTTCTTC,CASSPPGQGRDEQFF
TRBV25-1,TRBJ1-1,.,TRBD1,TGTGCCAGCAGTGACCTCAGGGGGGTGGATTCTGAAGCTTTCTTT,CASSDLRGVDSEAFF
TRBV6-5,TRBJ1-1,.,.,TGTGCCAGCAGTTACTCGCGAGGCCAACCGAACACTGAAGCTTTCTTT,CASSYSRGQPNTEAFF
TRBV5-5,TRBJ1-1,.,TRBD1,TGTGCCAGCAGCGCCCGGACAGGGGAAGAAATCGGGAACACTGAAGCTTTCTTT,CASSARTGEEIGNTEAFF
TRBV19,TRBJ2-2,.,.,TGTGCCAGTAGCCTGGGAGCATCGAACACCGGGGAGCTGTTTTTT,CASSLGASNTGELFF
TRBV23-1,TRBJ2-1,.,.,TGCGCCAGCCCTCTTGGGTCTAGCCGACCCAATGAGCAGTTCTTC,CASPLGSSRPNEQFF
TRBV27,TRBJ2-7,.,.,TGTGCCAGCCAGTACAGGGGAGGAAAACTCTACGAGCAGTACTTC,CASQYRGGKLYEQYF
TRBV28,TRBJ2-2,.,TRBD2,TGTGCCAGCAGCTGGAGAGCGGGAGGGCCCCCCGGGGAGCTGTTTTTT,CASSWRAGGPPGELFF
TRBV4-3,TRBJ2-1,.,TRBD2,TGCGCCAGCAGCCAAGATGGACTAGCGAACTTCGACAATGAGCAGTTCTTC,CASSQDGLANFDNEQFF
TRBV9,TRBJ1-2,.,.,TGTGCCAGCAGCGTAGCCGACAGAGACTATGGCTACACCTTC,CASSVADRDYGYTF
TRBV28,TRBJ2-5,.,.,TGTGCCAGCAGTTTATTTGGGGCGCAAGAGACCCAGTACTTC,CASSLFGAQETQYF
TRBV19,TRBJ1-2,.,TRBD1,TGTGCCAGTAGTAGAAACGACAGGGCCACCTTCCAACGTAACTATGGCTACACCTTC,CASSRNDRATFQRNYGYTF
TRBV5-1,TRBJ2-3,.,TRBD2,TGCGCCAGCCGGCAGGGAGGGTCGCCTAGCACAGATACGCAGTATTTT,CASRQGGSPSTDTQYF
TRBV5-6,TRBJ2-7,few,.,TGTGCCAGCAGCTTAGGAGGGGAGGTACGAGAGTCCTACGAGCAGTACTTC,CASSLGGEVRESYEQYF
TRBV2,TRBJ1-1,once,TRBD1,TGTGCCAGCGGTGGACAGGGCGACACTGAAGCTTTCTTT,CASGGQGDTEAFF
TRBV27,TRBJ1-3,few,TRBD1,TGTGCCAGCAGTCCAAAAACCCCGGACAGGGAGGATGGAAACACCATATATTTT,CASSPKTPDREDGNTIYF
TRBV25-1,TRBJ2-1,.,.,TGTGCCAGCAGTGGACAGGCGCAGTTCTTC,CASSGQAQFF
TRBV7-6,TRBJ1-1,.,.,TGTGCCAGCAGCTTAGAGGCGGGACGGATCACTGAAGCTTTCTTT,CASSLEAGRITEAFF
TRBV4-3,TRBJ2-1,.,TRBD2,TGCGCCAGCAGCCCGGGGGGGAAGCACAATGAGCAGTTCTTC,CASSPGGKHNEQFF
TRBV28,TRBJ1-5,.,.,TGTGCCAGCAGGGGAGGTCAGCCCCAGCATTTT,CASRGGQPQHF
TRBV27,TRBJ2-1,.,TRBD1,TGTGCCAGCAGTTTAATACAGGGGGGCAATGAGCAGTTCTTC,CASSLIQGGNEQFF
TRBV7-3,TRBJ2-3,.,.,TGTGCCAGCAGCTTAGGAGGAGCAGATACGCAGTATTTT,CASSLGGADTQYF
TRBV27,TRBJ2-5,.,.,TGTGCCAGCACATCCTCAACAGCCCGAGGGGAGACCCAGTACTTC,CASTSSTARGETQYF
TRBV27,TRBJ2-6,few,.,TGTGCCAGCAGTCCCATCCCCTACACAGGGAATGGGGCCAACGTCCTGACTTTC,CASSPIPYTGNGANVLTF
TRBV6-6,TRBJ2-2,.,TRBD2,TGTGCCAGCAGGTACGGACTAGCGCTGACCGGGGAGCTGTTTTTT,CASRYGLALTGELFF
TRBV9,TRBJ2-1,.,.,TGTGCCAGCAGCTTAGGCCCGGCGGAGGGCCTCAGGAATGAGCAGTTCTTC,CASSLGPAEGLRNEQFF
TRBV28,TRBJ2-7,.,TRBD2,TGTGCCACCCAGCGGGAGGGCCTATCCGAGCAGTACTTC,CATQREGLSEQYF
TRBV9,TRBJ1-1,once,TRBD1,TGTGCCAGCAGCGTAGAGGACAGGGTATCCACTGAAGCTTTCTTT,CASSVEDRVSTEAFF
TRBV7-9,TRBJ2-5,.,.,TGTGCCAGCAGCTTAGTCCGACAGTATCCGGGAGAGACCCAGTACTTC,CASSLVRQYPGETQYF